This T cell receptor beta chain is drawn from a study of blood T cells in healthy people across ages. Regarding the study as a whole: As age increased, TCR beta diversity per million T cells fell in a roughly linear fashion.

CDR1 is MDHEN, CDR2 SYDVKM, per germline. The CDR3 length is 15 residues. Unmatched junction bases numbered 12, after V lost 8 bases and J lost 7 bases. It was with a sample-barcoded 5' primer and a J-beta primer mix that a second PCR of about 7 to 12 cycles was run. Via MiXCR, TCRdb re-called the 5' RACE reads, giving one row per CDR3 protein. The sample lists approximately 1.5 million distinct CDR3 sequences; 35% to 45% were seen once. This clonotype was observed at least ten times. Its antigen is not identified. Donors were healthy Caucasian individuals from Russia aged about 6 to 90. Source material: blood. The chain joins TRBV28 to TRBJ2-1, with 9 bases identical to TRBD1. The receptor comes from a woman under 30 in good health. The CDR3 reads CASLHRQGVGNEQFF. CDR3 DNA sequence: TGTGCCAGCCTACACCGACAGGGGGTGGGGAATGAGCAGTTCTTC.